A single sample gave rise to the 18 T cell receptor beta chains below, sequenced in a study of T cell responses to AZD1222 COVID-19 vaccine. Data came from immunoSEQ multiplex PCR; TCRdb stores just in-frame clones and leaves some out. The sample shows some 83,000 clones, about 87% of them seen only once. The sequencing here drew on peripheral blood, taken on day 0 of AZD1222 vaccination. These receptors all come from an adult in good health.

The V and J genes are TRBV2 and TRBJ1-4; TRBD1 is a possible D gene (6 bases). V dropped 11 bases and J dropped 0 bases, with 16 bases sitting between them. The CDR3 has 15 amino acids. Germline V gives CDR1 SNHLY, CDR2 FYNNEI. CDR3 amino acids: CASMTGVSTNEKLFF. The DNA of the CDR3 is TGTGCCTCGATGACAGGAGTATCAACTAATGAAAAACTGTTTTTT.

The table lists this clone with a few counts. This chain links TRBV18 with TRBJ1-2; no firm D call. Between the trimmed V and J ends, which lost 0 bases and 5 bases, there was a span of 16 bases. The CDR3 loop spans 16 amino acids. CDR1 and CDR2 from the germline V gene are KGHSH and LQKENI. The CDR3 reads CASSPPTSGTIYGYTF. In DNA, the CDR3 is TGTGCCAGCTCACCACCTACATCGGGCACTATTTATGGCTACACCTTC.

This chain links TRBV6-5 with TRBJ1-1; a possible D gene is TRBD1 (6 bases). Germline assignment: CDR1 MNHEY and CDR2 SVGAGI. This CDR3 comprises 13 residues. V was clipped by 0 bases and J by 11 bases, with 13 bases between them. The CDR3 reads CASSYSMAGDAFF. DNA for the CDR3: TGTGCCAGCAGTTACTCGATGGCAGGGGACGCTTTCTTT.

V is TRBV30 and J is TRBJ2-1; unclear D gene. In germline, CDR1 is GTSNPN, CDR2 SVGIG (reference sequence). The CDR3 is made up of 17 amino acids. Trimming cost V 4 bases and J 5 bases, with 24 bases left between them. The CDR3 spells CAWIPTKAPRVNNEQFF. The CDR3 DNA sequence: TGTGCCTGGATCCCCACCAAGGCCCCTAGAGTTAACAATGAGCAGTTCTTC. Supplemented by reference TRBV30 and TRBJ2-1, the full variable domain reads SQTIHQWPATLVQPVGSPLSLECTVEGTSNPNLYWYRQAAGRGLQLLFYSVGIGQISSEVPQNLSASRPQDRQFILSSKKLLLSDSGFYLCAWIPTKAPRVNNEQFFGPGTRLTVL.

J is TRBJ1-5 and V is TRBV19; 9 positions agree with TRBD1. With V trimmed by 7 bases and J by 0 bases, 10 bases remained unmatched. Germline CDR1 LNHDA, CDR2 SQIVND (reference sequence). CDR3 length: 17 residues. For the CDR3, the DNA is TGTGCCAGTACCTGGACAGGGGCCCTTTATAGCAATCAGCCCCAGCATTTT. Protein: CASTWTGALYSNQPQHF.

The CDR3 sequence is CASSRGRSLLEPQHF. The DNA for the CDR3 is TGTGCCAGCTCACGGGGAAGATCCTTACTGGAGCCCCAGCATTTT. This chain connects TRBV18 to TRBJ1-5, with D hard to call. Trimming removed 4 bases at V and 8 bases at J, with 18 bases between. CDR1 is KGHSH, CDR2 LQKENI, per germline. There are 15 residues in the CDR3.

The chain links TRBV25-1 to TRBJ1-2; no reliable D call. The CDR3 has 14 residues. The germline V gene has CDR1 MGHDK and CDR2 SYGVNS. V was shortened by 1 base and J by 6 bases, with 12 bases between the two germline ends. Written as DNA, the CDR3 is TGTGCCAGCAGTGAATGGGGTAGGACGGATGGCTACACCTTC. Translation: CASSEWGRTDGYTF.

CDR3 bases: TGCGCCAGCAGCCAAGATCGGTCAGGGGGTCAGCCCCAGCATTTT. Its protein is CASSQDRSGGQPQHF. The chain combines TRBV4-3 with TRBJ1-5; 7 positions match TRBD1. The CDR3 totals 15 residues. V was clipped by 0 bases and J by 6 bases; unmatched bases: 5. Germline CDR1 and CDR2: LGHNA and YSLEER.

The CDR3 coding sequence is TGTGCCAGCAGCCCCGGGACAGGGAGTAACGAAGAGACCCAGTACTTC. Translating gives CASSPGTGSNEETQYF. This rearrangement joins TRBV5-4 to TRBJ2-5, with 9 bases identical to TRBD1. This CDR3 spans 16 amino acids. V was pared by 4 bases and J by 3 bases, with 10 bases of the junction left unmatched. The germline CDR1 and CDR2 sequences are SGHNT and YYREEE (reference sequence).

The sample holds one count of this clone. The chain employs TRBV19 and TRBJ1-2; D is unresolved. The V gene's germline CDR1 is LNHDA and CDR2 SQIVND (reference sequence). The CDR3 length is 12 residues. Between the trimmed V and J ends, which lost 5 bases and 8 bases, there was a span of 12 bases. CDR3 region: CASSWDRYGYTF. CDR3 sequence (DNA): TGTGCCAGTAGTTGGGATCGGTACGGCTACACCTTC.

The chain combines TRBV7-9 with TRBJ2-5; 7 bases are a match to TRBD2. The CDR3 covers 16 residues. With 1 base clipped from V and 2 bases from J, the junction kept 7 bases outside the gene matches. CDR1 and CDR2 (germline): SEHNR, FQNEAQ (reference sequence). The CDR3 coding sequence is TGTGCCAGCAGCTTAGGGGTCCGCGGGGGTCAAGAGACCCAGTACTTC. Encoded protein: CASSLGVRGGQETQYF.

V usage is TRBV19 and J usage is TRBJ2-5, with TRBD2 identical over 15 bases. The V segment lost 3 bases and the J segment 4 bases; nucleotides outside the gene matches: 6. This CDR3 spans 17 amino acids. The germline V gene has CDR1 LNHDA and CDR2 SQIVND (reference sequence). CDR3 loop: CASSMVGLAGGRETQYF. CDR3 coding DNA: TGTGCCAGTAGTATGGTAGGACTAGCGGGGGGGCGAGAGACCCAGTACTTC. Based on the CDR3 plus reference TRBV19 and TRBJ2-5, the full variable domain is DGGITQSPKYLFRKEGQNVTLSCEQNLNHDAMYWYRQDPGQGLRLIYYSQIVNDFQKGDIAEGYSVSREKKESFPLTVTSAQKNPTAFYLCASSMVGLAGGRETQYFGPGTRLLVL.

V gene TRBV14 combines with J gene TRBJ1-1; D is uncertain. Trimming took off 1 base at V and 8 bases at J, with 8 bases between the two ends. The CDR3 has 12 residues. Germline assignment: CDR1 SGHDN and CDR2 FVKESK. For the CDR3, the DNA is TGTGCCAGCAGCCAAGTTGGGAGAGAAGCTTTCTTT. The encoded protein is CASSQVGREAFF.

The gene calls are TRBV9 and TRBJ1-2; D is possibly TRBD1 (6 bases). This CDR3 region has 13 residues. Germline CDR1 reads SGDLS; CDR2 reads YYNGEE. The V gene lost 6 bases and the J gene lost 2 bases, with 11 bases spanning the gap. The CDR3 nucleotides read TGTGCCAGCAAGGGGGGTCAGAACTATGGCTACACCTTC. Its translation: CASKGGQNYGYTF. The variable domain in full, completed from reference TRBV9 and TRBJ1-2, reads DSGVTQTPKHLITATGQRVTLRCSPRSGDLSVYWYQQSLDQGLQFLIQYYNGEERAKGNILERFSAQQFPDLHSELNLSSLELGDSALYFCASKGGQNYGYTFGSGTRLTVV.

This sequence joins TRBV2 and TRBJ1-1, with a weak D call TRBD1 (5 bases). Trimming removed 3 bases from V and 1 base from J, with 12 bases in between. The CDR3 covers 15 residues. The germline CDR1 and CDR2 sequences are SNHLY and FYNNEI. CDR3 coding DNA: TGTGCCAGCAGTGACAGGGTATCGGGGAACACTGAAGCTTTCTTT. Its translation: CASSDRVSGNTEAFF.

J is TRBJ1-5 and V is TRBV28; tentatively, D is TRBD1 (5 bases). CDR3 length: 13 amino acids. V dropped 7 bases and J dropped 2 bases, with 9 bases sitting between them. Germline CDR1 MDHEN, CDR2 SYDVKM. CDR3 sequence reads: CASKPRGNQPQHF. CDR3 bases: TGTGCCAGCAAGCCCAGGGGCAATCAGCCCCAGCATTTT.

This chain uses TRBV19 with TRBJ2-6, with 7 bases that match TRBD1. J lost 0 bases, V lost 5 bases, and 1 base had no gene match. The CDR3 extends over 15 amino acids. Germline V gene data show CDR1 as LNHDA and CDR2 as SQIVND (reference sequence). CDR3 sequence (DNA): TGTGCCAGTAGTGACAGGGCCTCTGGGGCCAACGTCCTGACTTTC. It translates to CASSDRASGANVLTF.

V is TRBV5-1 and J is TRBJ1-1; D ambiguous. The CDR3 loop spans 12 amino acids. Germline V gene sequence: CDR1 SGHRS, CDR2 YFSETQ. Deletions cut 0 bases from V and 7 bases from J, with 7 bases between. CDR3: CASSLVRDEAFF. The CDR3 coding sequence is TGCGCCAGCAGCTTGGTACGGGATGAAGCTTTCTTT.